This TCR beta chain was sequenced for a study of shared clonotypes between healthy human individuals. Study-wide background: Per donor, three plates held CD4 naive cells, three held CD4 memory, two held CD8 naive and one held CD8 memory.

Naivety among CD8 cells was defined by CD45RO negativity and positive CCR7 selection, thereby excluding terminally differentiated effector memory CD45RA+ cells. In this sample, this clone turned up once. The CDR3 covers 14 residues. Germline V CDR1 and CDR2: SGHTA, FQGTGA. V was trimmed by 1 base and J by 5 bases, leaving 9 bases between them. In the authors' workflow: Junction-only immunoSEQ sequences carried no quality scores, so filtering differed. Using immunoSEQ multiplex PCR, the repertoire was profiled, and TCRdb retains in-frame clones only, with some absent. V and J calls and clone size follow that table, whereas D and trimming were derived from the DNA. The sample contains hundreds of thousands of clones, approximately 96% of which appear only once.

Material for sequencing was naive CD8+ T cells sorted from blood. This chain links TRBV7-3 with TRBJ2-1; either TRBD1 or TRBD2 may fit D (5 bases each). The sequence was collected from a woman aged 30 to 39 in good health. In DNA form, the CDR3 reads TGTGCCAGCAGCTTAAGGCTGGGGGACAATGAGCAGTTCTTC. Protein: CASSLRLGDNEQFF. The entire variable domain, with the rest obtained from reference TRBV7-3 and TRBJ2-1, is as follows: GAGVSQTPSNKVTEKGKYVELRCDPISGHTALYWYRQSLGQGPEFLIYFQGTGAADDSGLPNDRFFAVRPEGSVSTLKIQRTERGDSAVYLCASSLRLGDNEQFFGPGTRLTVL.